The 16 T cell receptor beta chains in this list originate from one sample, sequenced in a study of Ad26.COV2.S vaccination and SARS-CoV-2 variants. Treatment given: roughly 18 received Ad26.COV2.S at low or high dose, single or two shots; roughly five received placebo; per-sample allocation not given. All samples were drawn on day 63, counting from the first vaccine or placebo injection. TCRdb's table, derived via immunoSEQ multiplex PCR, lists solely in-frame clones and lacks some. The sample has roughly 400,000 clones; over 80% are singletons. The sample in question was peripheral blood, obtained in a trial of Ad26.COV2.S vaccine versus placebo. The receptor source for this set is a person aged 18-60 years who received the Ad26.COV2.S COVID-19 vaccine or a placebo.

The genes are TRBV4-1 and TRBJ1-4; a possible D gene is TRBD1 (6 bases). Germline-derived CDR1 and CDR2 are MGHRA and YSYEKL. The CDR3 totals 16 residues. V was cut by 0 bases and J by 6 bases, with 14 bases left in between. The CDR3 loop reads CASSQERTQGYEKLFF. CDR3 nucleotides: TGCGCCAGCAGCCAAGAGAGGACCCAGGGGTATGAAAAACTGTTTTTT.

This clone was picked up a small number of times. The chain uses TRBV7-2 and TRBJ2-7, with D perhaps TRBD2 (5 bases). Germline V gene data show CDR1 as SGHTA and CDR2 as FQGNSA. CDR3 length equals 12 residues. Trimming pared 4 bases from V and 6 bases from J, leaving 10 bases between. The CDR3 nucleotides are TGTGCCAGCAGCTCCCGACGGGGCGAGCAGTACTTC. Translating it yields CASSSRRGEQYF.

V and J are TRBV6-5 and TRBJ1-6; D possibly corresponds to TRBD1 (5 bases). The CDR3 length is 15 residues. With 1 base removed from V and 7 bases from J, the gap between germline ends came to 11 bases. Germline V lookup: CDR1 MNHEY, CDR2 SVGAGI. The CDR3 DNA reads TGTGCCAGCAGTTACTTTTCAGGGAAAAATTCACCCCTCCACTTT. Protein sequence: CASSYFSGKNSPLHF.

The chain is built from TRBV12-3 or TRBV12-4 and TRBJ1-1; no reliable D call. The ends were cut back, 6 bases at V and 0 bases at J, with 5 bases in the middle. The CDR3 contains 12 residues. CDR3 sequence reads: CASRRLNTEAFF. The CDR3, as DNA: TGTGCCAGCAGACGGTTGAACACTGAAGCTTTCTTT.

The chain uses TRBV28 and TRBJ1-2; 9 nucleotides line up with TRBD1. Unmatched junction bases numbered 13, after V lost 5 bases and J lost 0 bases. Looked up from germline, CDR1 is MDHEN and CDR2 is SYDVKM. The CDR3 extends over 18 amino acids. CDR3 sequence reads: CASSHTGGDSFSNYGYTF. CDR3 bases: TGTGCCAGCAGTCACACAGGGGGCGATTCCTTTTCTAACTATGGCTACACCTTC.

V gene TRBV28 combines with J gene TRBJ1-1; tentative D call: TRBD1 (6 bases). Between the trimmed V and J ends, which lost 2 bases and 2 bases, there was a span of 15 bases. The CDR3 length is 16 residues. Germline assignment: CDR1 MDHEN and CDR2 SYDVKM. This CDR3 reads CASSLIDRRINTEAFF. The CDR3 DNA sequence: TGTGCCAGCAGTTTAATTGACAGGCGCATAAACACTGAAGCTTTCTTT. Filled out from reference TRBV28 and TRBJ1-1, the complete variable domain reads DVKVTQSSRYLVKRTGEKVFLECVQDMDHENMFWYRQDPGLGLRLIYFSYDVKMKEKGDIPEGYSVSREKKERFSLILESASTNQTSMYLCASSLIDRRINTEAFFGQGTRLTVV.

The chain is built from TRBV10-2 and TRBJ2-2, with unresolved D. V shed 0 bases and J shed 0 bases, with 8 bases lying between them. The CDR3 runs 16 residues. CDR1 WSHSY and CDR2 SAAADI come from the germline V gene. The CDR3 reads CASSESATPNTGELFF. The CDR3 region has the DNA TGCGCCAGCAGTGAGTCGGCCACCCCGAACACCGGGGAGCTGTTTTTT.

The chain couples TRBV13 to TRBJ2-7; D is unclear. V was cut by 4 bases and J by 0 bases, with 7 bases left in between. Per the germline V gene, CDR1 is PRHDT and CDR2 is FYEKMQ (reference sequence). This CDR3 has 13 residues. The CDR3 DNA is TGTGCCAGCAGCTCCCGCAACTCCTACGAGCAGTACTTC. Protein sequence: CASSSRNSYEQYF.

J is TRBJ2-3 and V is TRBV9, with 7 bases lining up with TRBD1. The CDR3 consists of 16 residues. Germline V CDR1 and CDR2: SGDLS, YYNGEE. V lost 0 bases to trimming and J lost 4 bases; unmatched junction nucleotides: 8. CDR3 region: CASSVGTGVSADTQYF. CDR3 sequence (DNA): TGTGCCAGCAGCGTAGGCACAGGGGTTAGCGCAGATACGCAGTATTTT.

The chain combines TRBV27 with TRBJ1-6; D might be TRBD1 (6 bases). The CDR3 has 15 residues. Germline V gives CDR1 MNHEY, CDR2 SMNVEV (reference sequence). V lost 5 bases and J lost 5, with 13 bases in between. CDR3 bases: TGTGCCAGCAGTCAGAGGACAGCACATAATTCACCCCTCCACTTT. The encoded protein is CASSQRTAHNSPLHF.

This chain joins TRBV2 and TRBJ2-3, with 12 positions matching TRBD2. This CDR3 region has 19 residues. Trimming removed 2 bases from V and 11 bases from J; junction bases left unmatched: 20. Per germline, CDR1 SNHLY and CDR2 FYNNEI. CDR3 nucleotide sequence: TGTGCCAGCAGTGAAAAGTGGGGAGGACTAGCGGGGATATGGATAAAGCAGTATTTT. This encodes CASSEKWGGLAGIWIKQYF.

The chain recombines TRBV5-6 with TRBJ1-6, with a possible D match to TRBD1 (5 bases). The V gene's germline CDR1 is SGHDT and CDR2 YYEEEE. There are 15 residues in the CDR3. V was trimmed by 4 bases and J by 6 bases, leaving 14 bases between them. In DNA, the CDR3 is TGTGCCAGCAGCCCCCCGGGGCTTGGTAATTCACCCCTCCACTTT. It codes for CASSPPGLGNSPLHF.

The chain links TRBV7-2 to TRBJ2-5, with 16 bases matching TRBD2. From germline, CDR1 is SGHTA and CDR2 FQGNSA. The CDR3 extends over 18 amino acids. J gave up 3 bases and V 2 bases, and 6 bases lay outside the gene matches. CDR3: CASSLMGLAGGPEETQYF. For the CDR3, the DNA is TGTGCCAGCAGCTTAATGGGACTAGCGGGGGGGCCGGAAGAGACCCAGTACTTC.

This sequence joins TRBV7-9 and TRBJ1-6; D is possibly TRBD1 (5 bases). The CDR3 totals 15 residues. Germline CDR1 and CDR2: SEHNR and FQNEAQ (reference sequence). V dropped 1 base and J dropped 6 bases, with 10 bases sitting between them. Here the CDR3 reads CASSLEVGGNSPLHF. As DNA, the CDR3 is TGTGCCAGCAGCTTAGAGGTCGGGGGTAATTCACCCCTCCACTTT.

V is TRBV10-2 and J is TRBJ1-1, with D possibly matching TRBD1 (5 bases). CDR3 length: 13 residues. The V end was cut by 6 bases, the J end by 3 bases, with 11 bases between. Germline V lookup: CDR1 WSHSY, CDR2 SAAADI. The CDR3 reads CASSPWGDTEAFF. CDR3 DNA sequence: TGCGCCAGCAGCCCCTGGGGGGACACTGAAGCTTTCTTT.

The rearrangement joins TRBV6-4 to TRBJ2-1; D not resolved. Germline V gene sequence: CDR1 MRHNA, CDR2 SNTAGT. V lost 4 bases to trimming and J lost 9 bases, with 7 bases between them. The CDR3 totals 11 residues. CDR3 sequence reads: CASSVGGEQFF. CDR3 in DNA: TGTGCCAGCAGTGTAGGTGGTGAGCAGTTCTTC.